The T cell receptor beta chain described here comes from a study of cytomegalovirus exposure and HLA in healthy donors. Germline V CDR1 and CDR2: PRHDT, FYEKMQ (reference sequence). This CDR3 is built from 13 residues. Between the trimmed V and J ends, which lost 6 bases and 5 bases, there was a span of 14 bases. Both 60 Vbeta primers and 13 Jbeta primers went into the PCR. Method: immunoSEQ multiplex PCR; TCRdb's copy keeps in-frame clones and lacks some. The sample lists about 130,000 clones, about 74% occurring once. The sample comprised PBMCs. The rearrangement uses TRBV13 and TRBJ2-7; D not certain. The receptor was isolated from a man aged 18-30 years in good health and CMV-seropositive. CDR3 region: CASSRPGQDEQYF. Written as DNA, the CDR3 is TGTGCCAGCAGTCGACCGGGTCAAGACGAGCAGTACTTC. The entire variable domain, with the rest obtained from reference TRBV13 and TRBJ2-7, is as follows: AAGVIQSPRHLIKEKRETATLKCYPIPRHDTVYWYQQGPGQDPQFLISFYEKMQSDKGSIPDRFSAQQFSDYHSELNMSSLELGDSALYFCASSRPGQDEQYFGPGTRLTVT.